Listed here are 7 T cell receptor beta chains from one sample, sequenced in a study of blood T cell repertoires in COVID-19 (dated by TCRdb to 2019 to 2021). Libraries were constructed by the immunoSEQ multiplex PCR assay. TCRdb re-hosts the immuneACCESS table, in-frame sequences only. Its copies lack some clones; in the studies checked, an unresolved V gene accounts for under half of them, and the cause for the rest is not known. This sample lists just under 90,000 clones; around nine tenths were detected once. 1.7% of the sample rests with the top ten. The sample taken for sequencing was peripheral blood. The source of these receptors is a man aged 60 to 75 with acute or convalescent COVID-19.

This clone is a singleton in its sample. The chain is built from TRBV6-5 and TRBJ1-2; D may be TRBD1 (5 bases). CDR3 length equals 11 residues. Germline CDR1 reads MNHEY; CDR2 reads SVGAGI. V lost 6 bases to trimming and J lost 6 bases, with 8 bases between them. The CDR3 DNA reads TGTGCCAGCAGCTCAGGGCATGGCTACACCTTC. Translation: CASSSGHGYTF.

The chain recombines TRBV4-3 with TRBJ2-1, with D possibly matching TRBD2 (5 bases). The ends were cut back, 0 bases at V and 7 bases at J, with 22 bases in the middle. The CDR3 extends over 18 amino acids. CDR1 and CDR2 from the germline V gene are LGHNA and YSLEER. The CDR3 nucleotides read TGCGCCAGCAGCCAAGAAGCACCGGTAGCGTATCAGGCGAATGAGCAGTTCTTC. Its translation is CASSQEAPVAYQANEQFF.

This chain links TRBV5-1 with TRBJ2-1; D is perhaps TRBD1 (6 bases). V lost 7 bases to trimming and J lost 0 bases, with 14 bases between them. The CDR3 length is 15 residues. From germline, CDR1 is SGHRS and CDR2 YFSETQ. The CDR3 bases are TGCGCCAGCGGGAACGGGACACTCTCCTACAATGAGCAGTTCTTC. This codes for CASGNGTLSYNEQFF.

The chain combines TRBV12-3 or TRBV12-4 with TRBJ2-7; no clear D. The CDR3 loop spans 13 amino acids. V lost 1 base to trimming and J lost 0 bases, with 4 bases between them. The CDR3 sequence is CASSLVLSYEQYF. CDR3 sequence (DNA): TGTGCCAGCAGTTTAGTACTCTCCTACGAGCAGTACTTC.

The J gene is TRBJ1-2, the V gene TRBV19; TRBD1 might be the D (5 bases). CDR3 length: 18 residues. Trimming took off 8 bases at V and 2 bases at J, with 27 bases between the two ends. From germline, CDR1 is LNHDA and CDR2 SQIVND (reference sequence). CDR3 nucleotide sequence: TGTGCCAGTGGGGGAACAGCGGGACGGGAAGGTTTCAACTATGGCTACACCTTC. This translates into CASGGTAGREGFNYGYTF.

The V and J genes are TRBV9 and TRBJ2-7; D perhaps matches TRBD2 (5 bases). The germline V gene encodes CDR1 SGDLS and CDR2 YYNGEE. This CDR3 has 13 amino acids. V dropped 0 bases and J dropped 6 bases, with 10 bases sitting between them. The chain's CDR3 is CASSVEGVGEQYF. DNA of the CDR3: TGTGCCAGCAGCGTAGAGGGAGTTGGCGAGCAGTACTTC.

The chain employs TRBV28 and TRBJ2-7, with 8 bases matching TRBD2. V lost 4 bases to trimming and J lost 4 bases; unmatched junction nucleotides: 6. The germline V gene has CDR1 MDHEN and CDR2 SYDVKM. The CDR3 contains 14 residues. CDR3 sequence: CASSYTSGEYEQYF. CDR3 sequence (DNA): TGTGCCAGCAGTTACACTAGCGGAGAATACGAGCAGTACTTC. Supplemented by reference TRBV28 and TRBJ2-7, the full variable domain reads DVKVTQSSRYLVKRTGEKVFLECVQDMDHENMFWYRQDPGLGLRLIYFSYDVKMKEKGDIPEGYSVSREKKERFSLILESASTNQTSMYLCASSYTSGEYEQYFGPGTRLTVT.